These 21 T cell receptor beta chains came from one sample sequenced in a study of long-term antiretroviral therapy in people with HIV. Survey-level immunoSEQ v3.0 assays were run. The assay was immunoSEQ multiplex PCR, and TCRdb's table has in-frame clones only and misses some. This table holds about 20,000 clones, around nine tenths found once. The sequencing here drew on unsorted PBMCs, taken approximately 4.5 years before starting antiretroviral therapy. Every receptor here comes from a woman aged 25 to 45 with HIV.

This rearrangement joins TRBV6-5 to TRBJ1-1; D may be TRBD1 (5 bases). This CDR3 has 15 residues. The germline V gene has CDR1 MNHEY and CDR2 SVGAGI. The V and J ends lost 5 bases and 1 base respectively, with 14 bases between them. CDR3 in DNA: TGTGCCAGCAGTCCACATGGGGGTCCGAACACTGAAGCTTTCTTT. The encoded protein is CASSPHGGPNTEAFF.

The chain couples TRBV12-5 to TRBJ2-4; TRBD1 matches 7 bases. The CDR3 is 20 residues long. Germline CDR1 reads LGHNT; CDR2 reads FRNRAP. V was clipped by 2 bases and J by 1 base; unmatched bases: 17. CDR3 amino acids: CASGLSPGVSGGQAKNIQYF. In nucleotides, the CDR3 is TGTGCTAGTGGTTTGTCGCCCGGCGTCTCAGGGGGACAGGCCAAAAACATTCAGTACTTC.

CDR3 DNA: TGTGCCAGCAGTGAAGCGGAAGGGGTGGGGTATGGCTACACCTTC. As protein: CASSEAEGVGYGYTF. This chain joins TRBV6-1 and TRBJ1-2; D perhaps matches TRBD1 (5 bases). This CDR3 comprises 15 residues. The germline CDR1 and CDR2 sequences are MNHNS and SASEGT. Trimming took off 0 bases at V and 5 bases at J, with 13 bases between the two ends.

J is TRBJ2-1 and V is TRBV7-9, with 7 bases that match TRBD1. With 4 bases clipped from V and 8 bases from J, the junction kept 8 bases outside the gene matches. The CDR3 has 14 amino acids. Germline V CDR1 and CDR2: SEHNR, FQNEAQ (reference sequence). The CDR3 protein is CASSYRTGTDEQFF. The CDR3 coding sequence is TGTGCCAGCAGCTATAGGACAGGTACTGATGAGCAGTTCTTC. The full variable domain, in which reference TRBV7-9 and TRBJ2-1 provide the parts outside the CDR3, is DTGVSQNPRHKITKRGQNVTFRCDPISEHNRLYWYRQTLGQGPEFLTYFQNEAQLEKSRLLSDRFSAERPKGSFSTLEIQRTEQGDSAMYLCASSYRTGTDEQFFGPGTRLTVL.

This clone has a handful of counts. The V gene is TRBV7-3, the J gene TRBJ2-7; TRBD1 matches 7 bases. V was pared by 5 bases and J by 6 bases, with 7 bases of the junction left unmatched. From germline, CDR1 is SGHTA and CDR2 FQGTGA. The CDR3 length is 13 residues. The CDR3 loop reads CASSLGQDREQYF. The CDR3 DNA reads as TGTGCCAGCAGCCTAGGACAGGACCGCGAGCAGTACTTC. The variable domain in full, completed from reference TRBV7-3 and TRBJ2-7, reads GAGVSQTPSNKVTEKGKYVELRCDPISGHTALYWYRQSLGQGPEFLIYFQGTGAADDSGLPNDRFFAVRPEGSVSTLKIQRTERGDSAVYLCASSLGQDREQYFGPGTRLTVT.

This clone was found once. The chain is built from TRBV19 and TRBJ1-5; D gene ambiguous. V lost 3 bases, J lost 3 bases, and 12 bases lay in between. CDR1 and CDR2 from the germline V gene are LNHDA and SQIVND (reference sequence). The CDR3 is 15 residues long. The CDR3 region has the DNA TGTGCCAGTAGTATTACGAGGGCCTTCAATCAGCCCCAGCATTTT. Protein product: CASSITRAFNQPQHF.

This clone was counted once. CDR3 coding DNA: TGTGCTAGTGGTTTGTCTACCAGGGGGGGCTCCTACAATGAGCAGTTCTTC. It encodes CASGLSTRGGSYNEQFF. This sequence joins TRBV12-5 and TRBJ2-1, with D perhaps TRBD1 or TRBD2 (7 bases each). This CDR3 has 17 residues. V was pared by 2 bases and J by 0 bases, with 14 bases between. CDR1 and CDR2 (germline): LGHNT, FRNRAP.

The CDR3 loop reads CASSLIGGNNEQFF. The CDR3, as DNA: TGTGCCAGCAGCTTGATAGGGGGCAACAATGAGCAGTTCTTC. J is TRBJ2-1 and V is TRBV7-2; 7 bases map to TRBD1. This CDR3 is 14 amino acids long. Germline V gene lookup returns CDR1 SGHTA and CDR2 FQGNSA. Trimming took 3 bases from V and 5 from J; bases not matched to a gene: 4.

The chain carries TRBV2 and TRBJ1-4; D possibly corresponds to TRBD1 (6 bases). V lost 7 bases, J lost 12 bases, and 18 bases lay in between. The germline V gene encodes CDR1 SNHLY and CDR2 FYNNEI. This CDR3 has 13 residues. The CDR3 here is CASTVRRDKELFF. The CDR3 nucleotides are TGTGCCAGCACCGTCCGAAGGGACAAAGAACTGTTTTTT.

The gene calls are TRBV2 and TRBJ1-2; D may be TRBD1 (6 bases). Per germline, CDR1 SNHLY and CDR2 FYNNEI. V gave up 5 bases and J gave up 0 bases, with 13 bases separating them. This CDR3 contains 15 residues. The CDR3 bases are TGTGCCAGCAGTTTACAGGGAGGTGCTAACTATGGCTACACCTTC. It encodes CASSLQGGANYGYTF.

This chain uses TRBV5-1 with TRBJ1-1; a possible D gene is TRBD1 (5 bases). This CDR3 has 17 amino acids. The germline gives CDR1 SGHRS, CDR2 YFSETQ. V was cut by 3 bases and J by 1 base, with 19 bases left in between. As DNA, the CDR3 is TGCGCCAGCAGCTCCCAAAGGGAGGGACTTACGAACACTGAAGCTTTCTTT. This codes for CASSSQREGLTNTEAFF. The complete variable domain, with remaining parts taken from reference TRBV5-1 and TRBJ1-1, reads KAGVTQTPRYLIKTRGQQVTLSCSPISGHRSVSWYQQTPGQGLQFLFEYFSETQRNKGNFPGRFSGRQFSNSRSEMNVSTLELGDSALYLCASSSQREGLTNTEAFFGQGTRLTVV.

The chain couples TRBV2 to TRBJ1-1; D gene uncertain. V lost 6 bases, J lost 12 bases, and 11 bases lay in between. Germline CDR1 SNHLY, CDR2 FYNNEI. The CDR3 is 10 amino acids. The CDR3 bases are TGTGCCAGCAGGGTAAAAAGGTCTTTCTTT. Protein sequence: CASRVKRSFF.

The rearrangement joins TRBV4-2 to TRBJ2-1, with TRBD2 matching over 7 bases. The CDR3 loop spans 16 amino acids. With 1 base clipped from V and 7 bases from J, the junction kept 10 bases outside the gene matches. Germline CDR1 is LGHNA and CDR2 is YNFKEQ. As DNA, the CDR3 is TGTGCCAGCAGCCAAGTTGGCGGGGGTTTGGCAAATGAGCAGTTCTTC. Translated: CASSQVGGGLANEQFF.

CDR3 region: CASSLDPDRGGYTF. The CDR3 DNA follows: TGCGCCAGCAGCTTGGACCCGGACAGGGGGGGGTACACCTTC. This chain links TRBV5-1 with TRBJ1-2, with 10 bases lining up with TRBD1. The CDR3 runs to 14 residues. Germline CDR1 SGHRS, CDR2 YFSETQ. The J segment lost 11 bases and the V segment lost 0 bases, leaving 7 bases of the junction unmatched.

V and J are TRBV27 and TRBJ2-3; 11 bases match TRBD2. After removal of 6 bases from V and 0 bases from J, the junction contained 5 bases not matched to a gene. The CDR3 extends over 16 amino acids. Germline CDR1 reads MNHEY; CDR2 reads SMNVEV (reference sequence). The CDR3 loop is CASRSSGGVSTDTQYF. The CDR3 coding sequence is TGTGCCAGCAGAAGTAGCGGGGGGGTTAGCACAGATACGCAGTATTTT.

The genes are TRBV7-2 and TRBJ2-5; D possibly corresponds to TRBD2 (6 bases). Germline CDR1 SGHTA, CDR2 FQGNSA. The CDR3 length is 13 residues. Trimming pared 4 bases from V and 5 bases from J, leaving 11 bases between. The CDR3, as DNA: TGTGCCAGCAGCTCAATGGGGAGGGAGACCCAGTACTTC. Amino acid sequence: CASSSMGRETQYF. Full variable domain (remainder filled in from reference TRBV7-2 and TRBJ2-5): GAGVSQSPSNKVTEKGKDVELRCDPISGHTALYWYRQSLGQGLEFLIYFQGNSAPDKSGLPSDRFSAERTGGSVSTLTIQRTQQEDSAVYLCASSSMGRETQYFGPGTRLLVL.

The chain is built from TRBV7-2 and TRBJ2-3; D not resolved. The CDR3 extends over 12 amino acids. The V gene lost 6 bases and the J gene lost 7 bases, with 11 bases spanning the gap. The germline CDR1 and CDR2 sequences are SGHTA and FQGNSA. The DNA for the CDR3 is TGTGCCAGCAGTTCCTATGGGAATACGCAGTATTTT. It encodes CASSSYGNTQYF. The variable domain in full, completed from reference TRBV7-2 and TRBJ2-3, reads GAGVSQSPSNKVTEKGKDVELRCDPISGHTALYWYRQSLGQGLEFLIYFQGNSAPDKSGLPSDRFSAERTGGSVSTLTIQRTQQEDSAVYLCASSSYGNTQYFGPGTRLTVL.

The CDR3 region is CASSSYPGAQNEKLFF. The CDR3 DNA reads as TGTGCCAGCAGTTCCTACCCAGGGGCGCAGAATGAAAAACTGTTTTTT. This chain uses TRBV6-5 with TRBJ1-4; the D gene is possibly TRBD1 (6 bases). The V end lost 4 bases, the J end lost 5 bases, and 17 bases lay between the germline ends. The CDR3 contains 16 residues. Germline V gene lookup returns CDR1 MNHEY and CDR2 SVGAGI.

The chain links TRBV5-8 to TRBJ2-7; unclear D gene. In germline, CDR1 is SGHTS, CDR2 YDEGEE. V gave up 0 bases and J gave up 3 bases, with 13 bases separating them. This CDR3 is built from 15 residues. CDR3 sequence: CASSLVAGSLYEQYF. For the CDR3, the DNA is TGTGCCAGCAGCTTGGTTGCAGGATCCCTCTACGAGCAGTACTTC.

This chain joins TRBV7-9 and TRBJ2-2; 12 bases align to TRBD2. The CDR3 loop spans 15 amino acids. Germline V lookup: CDR1 SEHNR, CDR2 FQNEAQ (reference sequence). V lost 3 bases, J lost 6 bases, and 2 bases stayed unmatched. The CDR3 sequence is CASSLTSGGAGELFF. The CDR3 DNA follows: TGTGCCAGCAGCTTGACTAGCGGGGGTGCCGGGGAGCTGTTTTTT.

In regard to this clone: One end of the junction fails to match germline, which may point to a read error. This chain links TRBV10-3 with TRBJ2-7, with 12 positions matching TRBD2. Germline CDR1 is ENHRY and CDR2 is SYGVKD. The CDR3 sequence is 15 residues long. Here the CDR3 reads CASSLRTSGNYEQYF. For the CDR3, the DNA is TGTGCCAGCAGTCTTCGGACTAGCGGGAACTACGAGCAGTACTTC.